This TCR beta chain was recorded in a study of blood T cell repertoires in COVID-19. Study details: Acute and convalescent COVID-19 samples came from the United States, Italy and Spain.

In the original analysis: Scientists estimated how many nucleated cells there were by amplifying reference gene primers. Method: immunoSEQ multiplex PCR; TCRdb's copy keeps in-frame clones and lacks some. V, J and clone size derive from that table, while D and trimming were established from the DNA sequence. This repertoire shows roughly 290,000 clones, about 86% found once; its top ten account for approximately 2%. This clone was seen a few times. Germline V CDR1 and CDR2: KGHDR, SFDVKD. Trimming shortened V by 11 bases and J by 2 bases, and 14 bases separated the two germline ends. The length of the CDR3 is 13 residues.

The receptor was derived from a woman in her thirties who had recovered from COVID-19. Sequencing input: peripheral blood. This sequence joins TRBV24-1 and TRBJ1-1; D possibly corresponds to TRBD1 (5 bases). The CDR3 here is CAISPGSNTEAFF. The DNA of the CDR3 is TGTGCCATATCTCCAGGGTCCAACACTGAAGCTTTCTTT.